This T cell receptor (beta chain) was recorded in a study of early T cells in non-severe SARS-CoV-2 infection. TCRdb reprocessed the 5' RACE reads with MiXCR, giving one entry per CDR3 protein. This sample carries 45,000 to 55,000 distinct CDR3 sequences, approximately 6% of them seen once, and the ten largest clones take around 4%. Trimming took 2 bases from V and 0 from J; bases not matched to a gene: 0. Germline CDR1 SGHKS, CDR2 YYEKEE (reference sequence). CDR3 size: 15 residues. This clonotype has a count of ten or more. V usage is TRBV5-5 and J usage is TRBJ2-2, with TRBD1 identical over 8 bases. The origin of this receptor is an adult who was a healthcare worker with PCR-confirmed SARS-CoV-2 infection or an uninfected control (not recorded which). Sequenced input: whole blood. In DNA, the CDR3 is TGTGCCAGCAGCTTCAGGGGGCCGAACACCGGGGAGCTGTTTTTT. Amino acid sequence: CASSFRGPNTGELFF.